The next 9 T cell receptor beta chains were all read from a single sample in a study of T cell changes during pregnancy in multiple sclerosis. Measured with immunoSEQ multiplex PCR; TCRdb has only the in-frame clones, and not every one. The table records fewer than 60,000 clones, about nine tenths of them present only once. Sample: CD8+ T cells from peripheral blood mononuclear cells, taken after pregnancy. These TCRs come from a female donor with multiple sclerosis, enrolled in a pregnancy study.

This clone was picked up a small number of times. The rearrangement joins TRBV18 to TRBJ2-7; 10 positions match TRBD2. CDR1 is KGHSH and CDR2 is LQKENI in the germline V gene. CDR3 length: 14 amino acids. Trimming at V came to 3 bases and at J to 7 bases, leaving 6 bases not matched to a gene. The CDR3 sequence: CASSPASGGSEQYF. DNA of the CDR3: TGTGCCAGCTCACCGGCTAGCGGGGGCAGTGAGCAGTACTTC.

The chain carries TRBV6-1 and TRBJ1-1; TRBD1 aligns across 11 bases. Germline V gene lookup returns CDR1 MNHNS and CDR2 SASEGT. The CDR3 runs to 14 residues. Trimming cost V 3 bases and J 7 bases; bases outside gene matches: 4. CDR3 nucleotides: TGTGCCAGCAGTGACTGGACAGGGGGCTTTGAAGCTTTCTTT. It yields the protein CASSDWTGGFEAFF.

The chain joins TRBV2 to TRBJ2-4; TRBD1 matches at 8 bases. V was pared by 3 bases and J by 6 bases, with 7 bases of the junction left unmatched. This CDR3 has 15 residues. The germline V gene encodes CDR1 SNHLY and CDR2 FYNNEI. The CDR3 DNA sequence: TGTGCCAGCAGTGACAGGGGGCTTATTGGAAACATTCAGTACTTC. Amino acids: CASSDRGLIGNIQYF.

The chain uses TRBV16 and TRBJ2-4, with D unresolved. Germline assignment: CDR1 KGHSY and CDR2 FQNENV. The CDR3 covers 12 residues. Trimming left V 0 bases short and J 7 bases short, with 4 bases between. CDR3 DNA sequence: TGTGCCAGCAGCCAATCGTCGAACATTCAGTACTTC. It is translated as CASSQSSNIQYF. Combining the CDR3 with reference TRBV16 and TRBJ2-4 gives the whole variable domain GEEVAQTPKHLVRGEGQKAKLYCAPIKGHSYVFWYQQVLKNEFKFLISFQNENVFDETGMPKERFSAKCLPNSPCSLEIQATKLEDSAVYFCASSQSSNIQYFGAGTRLSVL.

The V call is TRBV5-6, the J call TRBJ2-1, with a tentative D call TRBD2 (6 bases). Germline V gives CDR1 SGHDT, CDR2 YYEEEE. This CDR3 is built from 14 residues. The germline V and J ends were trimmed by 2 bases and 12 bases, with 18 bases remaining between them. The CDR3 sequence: CASSFSDELGGQFF. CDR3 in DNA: TGTGCCAGCAGCTTCTCAGACGAACTGGGGGGGCAGTTCTTC.

The chain's CDR3 is CASSSPGQRYFYGYTF. CDR3 bases: TGTGCCAGCAGCTCCCCGGGACAGCGATACTTTTATGGCTACACCTTC. The V call is TRBV7-2, the J call TRBJ1-2, with 7 bases fitting TRBD1. The CDR3 runs 16 residues. Losses at the gene ends were 4 bases for V and 5 bases for J; bases not matched to a gene: 13. Germline values: CDR1 SGHTA, CDR2 FQGNSA.

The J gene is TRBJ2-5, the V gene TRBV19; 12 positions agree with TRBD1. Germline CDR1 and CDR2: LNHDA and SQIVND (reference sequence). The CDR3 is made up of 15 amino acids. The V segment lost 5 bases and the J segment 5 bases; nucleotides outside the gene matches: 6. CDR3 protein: CASSEWDRGHETQYF. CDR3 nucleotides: TGTGCCAGTAGTGAATGGGACAGGGGGCATGAGACCCAGTACTTC. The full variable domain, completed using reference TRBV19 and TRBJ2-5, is DGGITQSPKYLFRKEGQNVTLSCEQNLNHDAMYWYRQDPGQGLRLIYYSQIVNDFQKGDIAEGYSVSREKKESFPLTVTSAQKNPTAFYLCASSEWDRGHETQYFGPGTRLLVL.

The CDR3 sequence is CATSRGLAGGTQETQYF. The CDR3 DNA is TGTGCCACCAGCAGGGGACTAGCGGGGGGAACGCAAGAGACCCAGTACTTC. V is TRBV15 and J is TRBJ2-5; 15 nucleotides align to TRBD2. V shed 3 bases and J 2 bases; nucleotides not matched to a gene: 4. This CDR3 spans 17 amino acids. Germline V CDR1 and CDR2: LNHNV, YYDKDF (reference sequence).

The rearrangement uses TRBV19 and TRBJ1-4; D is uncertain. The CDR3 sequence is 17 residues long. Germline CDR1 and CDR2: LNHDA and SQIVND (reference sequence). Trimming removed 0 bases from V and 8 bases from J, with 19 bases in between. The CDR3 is CASSIDRDGPTPEKLFF. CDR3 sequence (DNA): TGTGCCAGTAGTATAGATCGGGATGGACCGACCCCCGAAAAACTGTTTTTT.